This passage covers 28 T cell receptor beta chains from one sample sequenced in a study of metastatic and nonmetastatic thyroid tumors. Thyroid surgery took place with no prior treatment in any patient. TCRdb reassembled clones from the PCR reads with MiXCR. This table has around 27,000 clones, 23% appearing once. Input material: blood. These receptors all come from a female donor with papillary thyroid cancer or a benign thyroid nodule (not recorded which). Some clones in this sample may be carry-over from other donors' samples.

At least ten counts were recorded for this clone. The chain joins TRBV27 to TRBJ2-2; D tentatively reads TRBD1 or TRBD2 (5 bases each). V was clipped by 2 bases and J by 3 bases, with 13 bases between them. CDR1 and CDR2 from the germline V gene are MNHEY and SMNVEV (reference sequence). The CDR3 totals 16 residues. Here the CDR3 DNA reads TGTGCCAGCAGTTTAGGCCGGGACGGGTACACCGGGGAGCTGTTTTTT. It translates to CASSLGRDGYTGELFF.

This clone rates as medium-sized. The chain uses TRBV6-5 and TRBJ1-1; D not resolved. Germline V lookup: CDR1 MNHEY, CDR2 SVGAGI. Trimming left V 0 bases short and J 4 bases short, with 12 bases between. CDR3 length: 15 amino acids. CDR3 protein: CASSYSIVLGTEAFF. CDR3 bases: TGTGCCAGCAGTTACTCGATAGTATTGGGCACTGAAGCTTTCTTT.

This clone was recorded many times. V is TRBV5-6 and J is TRBJ2-5; no firm D call. The germline CDR1 and CDR2 sequences are SGHDT and YYEEEE. The CDR3 is 12 amino acids. V dropped 4 bases and J dropped 5 bases, with 9 bases sitting between them. The CDR3 loop is CASSRSFETQYF. In DNA form, the CDR3 reads TGTGCCAGCAGCCGTAGTTTCGAGACCCAGTACTTC.

This clone was found many times. The V call is TRBV9, the J call TRBJ2-7, with 14 bases lining up with TRBD2. CDR3 length equals 17 residues. Germline V gene data show CDR1 as SGDLS and CDR2 as YYNGEE. Trimming removed 4 bases from V and 5 bases from J; junction bases left unmatched: 11. The CDR3 reads CASSLGLAGGAKNEQYF. CDR3 in DNA: TGTGCCAGCAGCCTAGGACTAGCGGGAGGTGCTAAGAACGAGCAGTACTTC.

The table lists this clone with many counts. This chain connects TRBV20-1 to TRBJ2-1; 7 bases are shared with TRBD2. The J segment lost 4 bases and the V segment lost 5 bases, leaving 8 bases of the junction unmatched. The CDR3 has 14 amino acids. CDR1 is DFQATT, CDR2 SNEGSKA, per germline (reference sequence). The CDR3 DNA reads as TGCAGTGCTTCCGGGACTACCGTTTACAATGAGCAGTTCTTC. It translates to CSASGTTVYNEQFF.

This clone showed up many times. In nucleotides, the CDR3 is TGTGCCAGCGGGGCGGGCACAGATACGCAGTATTTT. Amino acid sequence: CASGAGTDTQYF. The chain recombines TRBV7-3 with TRBJ2-3; D may be TRBD1 (5 bases). V was cut by 8 bases and J by 1 base, with 7 bases left in between. CDR1 is SGHTA and CDR2 is FQGTGA in the germline V gene. The CDR3 covers 12 residues. The complete variable domain, with remaining parts taken from reference TRBV7-3 and TRBJ2-3, reads GAGVSQTPSNKVTEKGKYVELRCDPISGHTALYWYRQSLGQGPEFLIYFQGTGAADDSGLPNDRFFAVRPEGSVSTLKIQRTERGDSAVYLCASGAGTDTQYFGPGTRLTVL.

This clone is deemed medium-sized. V usage is TRBV20-1 and J usage is TRBJ2-3; the match to TRBD2 covers 15 bases. CDR1 DFQATT and CDR2 SNEGSKA come from the germline V gene (reference sequence). This CDR3 is built from 17 residues. Trimming cost V 1 base and J 5 bases; bases outside gene matches: 7. CDR3 DNA: TGCAGTGCTAGAGGGACTAGCGGGAGGGCCGAGGTAGATACGCAGTATTTT. It yields the protein CSARGTSGRAEVDTQYF.

This clone was picked up many times. The rearrangement links TRBV28 to TRBJ2-4, with D hard to call. Germline loops: CDR1 MDHEN, CDR2 SYDVKM. Between the trimmed V and J ends, which lost 5 bases and 0 bases, there was a span of 11 bases. This CDR3 spans 15 amino acids. The CDR3 bases are TGTGCCAGCAGTATCCAATTCCTAGCCAAAAACATTCAGTACTTC. The encoded protein is CASSIQFLAKNIQYF. The entire variable domain, with the rest obtained from reference TRBV28 and TRBJ2-4, is as follows: DVKVTQSSRYLVKRTGEKVFLECVQDMDHENMFWYRQDPGLGLRLIYFSYDVKMKEKGDIPEGYSVSREKKERFSLILESASTNQTSMYLCASSIQFLAKNIQYFGAGTRLSVL.

This clone was seen many times. The chain couples TRBV11-1 to TRBJ2-1; 9 bases fit TRBD2. The CDR3 runs to 17 residues. Germline V gene sequence: CDR1 SGHAT, CDR2 FQDESV (reference sequence). With V trimmed by 7 bases and J by 2 bases, 12 bases remained unmatched. CDR3 sequence reads: CASTHNKAGGPYNEQFF. In DNA form, the CDR3 reads TGTGCCAGCACCCACAACAAAGCGGGAGGCCCCTACAATGAGCAGTTCTTC.

The DNA of the CDR3 is TGTGCCAGTAGACAGATCCCCTACGAGCAGTACTTC. This encodes CASRQIPYEQYF. The V gene is TRBV30, the J gene TRBJ2-7, with D perhaps TRBD1 (5 bases). With 8 bases removed from V and 2 bases from J, the gap between germline ends came to 13 bases. The CDR3 covers 12 residues. The germline V gene encodes CDR1 GTSNPN and CDR2 SVGIG (reference sequence).

The chain has TRBV30 and TRBJ1-1; weak D call: TRBD1 (5 bases). V was trimmed by 2 bases and J by 9 bases, leaving 13 bases between them. The germline gives CDR1 GTSNPN, CDR2 SVGIG (reference sequence). This CDR3 is built from 12 residues. The CDR3 loop reads CAWSPSGTKAFF. The DNA of the CDR3 is TGTGCCTGGAGTCCCTCAGGGACGAAAGCTTTCTTT.

As to this clone: One end of the junction fails to match germline, which may point to a read error. The CDR3 loop reads CASSFPSSGNNIYF. The CDR3 bases are TGTGCCAGCAGTTTTCCGAGTTCTGGAAACAACATATATTTT. The rearrangement uses TRBV28 and TRBJ1-3; D uncertain. CDR3 size: 14 residues. Germline V CDR1 and CDR2: MDHEN, SYDVKM.

This chain connects TRBV28 to TRBJ1-6; D gene unclear. The V gene lost 8 bases and the J gene lost 11 bases, with 19 bases spanning the gap. The germline V gene encodes CDR1 MDHEN and CDR2 SYDVKM. The CDR3 runs to 14 residues. For the CDR3, the DNA is TGTGCCAGCGGCTGGGCGCCGGTAAATCCACCCCTCCACTTT. Amino acid sequence: CASGWAPVNPPLHF. Supplemented by reference TRBV28 and TRBJ1-6, the full variable domain reads DVKVTQSSRYLVKRTGEKVFLECVQDMDHENMFWYRQDPGLGLRLIYFSYDVKMKEKGDIPEGYSVSREKKERFSLILESASTNQTSMYLCASGWAPVNPPLHFGNGTRLTVT.

This clone was picked up many times. The rearrangement links TRBV9 to TRBJ2-3; D uncertain. In germline, CDR1 is SGDLS, CDR2 YYNGEE. The V end was cut by 3 bases, the J end by 2 bases, with 10 bases between. This CDR3 is 14 amino acids long. The CDR3 protein is CASSAPSHTDTQYF. In nucleotides, the CDR3 is TGTGCCAGCAGCGCTCCGAGTCACACAGATACGCAGTATTTT.

As to this clone: One end of the junction does not line up with germline, which may come from a read error. The chain uses TRBV4-3 and TRBJ2-7, with D possibly TRBD2 on 5 matching bases. From germline, CDR1 is LGHNA and CDR2 YSLEER. The CDR3 contains 13 residues. This chain's CDR3 is CSSSLGSRSEQYF. DNA for the CDR3: TGCTCCAGCAGCCTGGGTTCCCGTAGCGAGCAGTACTTT.

This clone was seen at least ten times. This chain connects TRBV5-8 to TRBJ2-7; 7 bases fit TRBD2. This CDR3 spans 13 amino acids. Germline CDR1 is SGHTS and CDR2 is YDEGEE. V lost 7 bases to trimming and J lost 6 bases; unmatched junction nucleotides: 10. The CDR3 DNA reads TGTGCCAGCCGATCTAAAGGGGAGGGCGAGCAGTACTTC. Translating gives CASRSKGEGEQYF.

The chain uses TRBV28 and TRBJ2-7, with 11 bases matching TRBD2. V was clipped by 6 bases and J by 3 bases; unmatched bases: 7. This CDR3 has 15 residues. CDR1 and CDR2 (germline): MDHEN, SYDVKM. CDR3 DNA sequence: TGTGCCAGCAGCCCGGGACTAGCGGAAAGCTACGAGCAGTACTTC. Amino acid sequence: CASSPGLAESYEQYF.

With respect to this clone: Relative to the germline gene, one junction end is altered; a read error may explain this. The CDR3 loop is CSAREPWTGYCYTF. CDR3 nucleotide sequence: TGCAGTGCTAGAGAACCCTGGACCGGCTATTGCTACACCTTC. The V and J genes are TRBV20-1 and TRBJ1-2; D unresolved. The CDR3 runs 14 residues. Germline V gene data show CDR1 as DFQATT and CDR2 as SNEGSKA (reference sequence).

This clone appeared a single time. The chain joins TRBV9 to TRBJ2-7, with no clear D. Germline V gene data show CDR1 as SGDLS and CDR2 as YYNGEE. This CDR3 comprises 15 residues. The V end was cut by 4 bases, the J end by 5 bases, with 19 bases between. The chain's CDR3 is CASSSRAFTVDEQYF. In DNA, the CDR3 is TGTGCCAGCAGCTCCCGTGCGTTTACGGTGGACGAGCAGTACTTC.

The sample holds many counts of this clone. V usage is TRBV11-1 and J usage is TRBJ2-6, with 7 nucleotides matching TRBD1. With 6 bases clipped from V and 0 bases from J, the junction kept 14 bases outside the gene matches. The V gene's germline CDR1 is SGHAT and CDR2 FQDESV (reference sequence). The CDR3 has 19 amino acids. The DNA of the CDR3 is TGTGCCAGCAGGGAGCCGACATCGGCAGGGGGCTCTGGGGCCAACGTCCTGACTTTC. Translated: CASREPTSAGGSGANVLTF.

This clone was seen at least ten times. The chain employs TRBV5-1 and TRBJ2-1; D is unclear. Per the germline V gene, CDR1 is SGHRS and CDR2 is YFSETQ. V shed 2 bases and J shed 7 bases, with 7 bases lying between them. This CDR3 has 12 amino acids. CDR3 residues: CASSLTSNEQFF. The CDR3 nucleotides read TGCGCCAGCAGCTTAACCTCAAATGAGCAGTTCTTC.

The rearrangement links TRBV4-1 to TRBJ2-7; 7 nucleotides align to TRBD2. CDR3 length: 14 amino acids. Germline values: CDR1 MGHRA, CDR2 YSYEKL. The trim removed 0 bases at V and 5 bases at J, leaving 4 bases unmatched. CDR3 bases: TGCGCCAGCAGCCAAGATCGGGGGACTAACGAGCAGTACTTC. It encodes CASSQDRGTNEQYF.

By sample fraction, this clone is medium-sized. The rearrangement links TRBV2 to TRBJ2-7, with 9 bases identical to TRBD1. Looked up from germline, CDR1 is SNHLY and CDR2 is FYNNEI. There are 13 residues in the CDR3. V lost 5 bases to trimming and J lost 7 bases; unmatched junction nucleotides: 6. CDR3 nucleotide sequence: TGTGCCAGCAGTTGGGACAGGGCGGGGGAGCAGTACTTC. Encoded protein: CASSWDRAGEQYF.

This clone was counted ten times or more. This chain links TRBV30 with TRBJ2-7, with a tentative D call TRBD1 (5 bases). Germline lookup yields CDR1 GTSNPN and CDR2 SVGIG (reference sequence). V was pared by 1 base and J by 1 base, with 17 bases between. The CDR3 loop spans 16 amino acids. CDR3 sequence reads: CAWSGRKGRVSYEQYF. The CDR3 bases are TGTGCCTGGAGTGGACGTAAGGGCAGGGTATCCTACGAGCAGTACTTC.

This clone occurred many times. This sequence joins TRBV30 and TRBJ1-1; the D gene is possibly TRBD1 (5 bases). The germline V gene has CDR1 GTSNPN and CDR2 SVGIG (reference sequence). The CDR3 has 14 amino acids. Trimming left V 1 base short and J 1 base short, with 10 bases between. The DNA of the CDR3 is TGTGCCTGGAGTGCTAAAGGGACGAACACTGAAGCTTTCTTT. Translated, it gives CAWSAKGTNTEAFF.

About this clone itself: The same CDR3 arises from other DNA sequences in this sample as well. This chain uses TRBV13 with TRBJ2-5, with a tentative D call TRBD1 (7 bases). This CDR3 spans 15 amino acids. V was clipped by 5 bases and J by 5 bases, with 18 bases between them. CDR1 PRHDT and CDR2 FYEKMQ come from the germline V gene (reference sequence). CDR3 nucleotides: TGTGCCAGCAGCGAGGGGCAGGGGGGTCGGGAGACCCAGTACTTC. Its translation is CASSEGQGGRETQYF.

This clone was counted at least ten times. The chain is built from TRBV9 and TRBJ2-3; 8 positions agree with TRBD2. Germline CDR1 is SGDLS and CDR2 is YYNGEE. V shed 7 bases, J shed 3 bases, and the junction held 4 bases outside the gene matches. The CDR3 spans 13 residues. CDR3 amino acids: CASPSGSTDTQYF. In DNA form, the CDR3 reads TGTGCCAGCCCCAGCGGGAGTACAGATACGCAGTATTTT.

This clone was observed many times. V is TRBV30 and J is TRBJ1-1; D gene unclear. Germline V CDR1 and CDR2: GTSNPN, SVGIG (reference sequence). This CDR3 has 13 amino acids. V was shortened by 1 base and J by 5 bases, with 11 bases between the two germline ends. The CDR3 is CAWSDHPGTEAFF. CDR3 nucleotides: TGTGCCTGGAGTGACCATCCCGGGACTGAAGCTTTCTTT.